This T cell receptor (beta chain) came from a study of blood T cell repertoires in COVID-19. Original handling: Amplifying reference gene primers gave estimates of nucleated cell counts. Clones were read by immunoSEQ multiplex PCR, and TCRdb kept only the in-frame ones, dropping some. The D gene and trimming were derived from the DNA, and the V and J assignments and clone size from that table. The sample has more than 200,000 clones; 83% are singletons. The sequencing input was peripheral blood. The source of this sequence is a woman between 70 and 85 years old with active or convalescent COVID-19.

CDR3 coding DNA: TGTGCCAGCAGCCAAGAGGGAGCTTCGAACACTGAAGCTTTCTTT. It specifies CASSQEGASNTEAFF. This sequence joins TRBV3-1 (or the pseudogene TRBV3-2) and TRBJ1-1, with D hard to call. The CDR3 loop spans 15 amino acids. The germline CDR1 and CDR2 sequences are LGHDT and YNNKEL (reference sequence). V was clipped by 0 bases and J by 1 base, with 9 bases between them.